This TCR beta chain derives from a study of control samples from healthy donors and cancer patients. This table comes from immunoSEQ multiplex PCR, and its TCRdb copy is limited to in-frame clones, with some not included. The sample carries about 95,000 clones, 70% to 90% recorded once. This receptor was obtained from a young man in good health. Sequencing was performed on blood.

CDR3 loop: CASSSGLTGYTF. CDR3 in DNA: TGCGCCAGCAGTTCGGGGCTGACCGGCTACACCTTC. This sequence joins TRBV5-1 and TRBJ1-2, with a possible D match to TRBD1 (5 bases). Germline V gene lookup returns CDR1 SGHRS and CDR2 YFSETQ. V shed 5 bases and J shed 8 bases, with 13 bases lying between them. The CDR3 totals 12 residues.